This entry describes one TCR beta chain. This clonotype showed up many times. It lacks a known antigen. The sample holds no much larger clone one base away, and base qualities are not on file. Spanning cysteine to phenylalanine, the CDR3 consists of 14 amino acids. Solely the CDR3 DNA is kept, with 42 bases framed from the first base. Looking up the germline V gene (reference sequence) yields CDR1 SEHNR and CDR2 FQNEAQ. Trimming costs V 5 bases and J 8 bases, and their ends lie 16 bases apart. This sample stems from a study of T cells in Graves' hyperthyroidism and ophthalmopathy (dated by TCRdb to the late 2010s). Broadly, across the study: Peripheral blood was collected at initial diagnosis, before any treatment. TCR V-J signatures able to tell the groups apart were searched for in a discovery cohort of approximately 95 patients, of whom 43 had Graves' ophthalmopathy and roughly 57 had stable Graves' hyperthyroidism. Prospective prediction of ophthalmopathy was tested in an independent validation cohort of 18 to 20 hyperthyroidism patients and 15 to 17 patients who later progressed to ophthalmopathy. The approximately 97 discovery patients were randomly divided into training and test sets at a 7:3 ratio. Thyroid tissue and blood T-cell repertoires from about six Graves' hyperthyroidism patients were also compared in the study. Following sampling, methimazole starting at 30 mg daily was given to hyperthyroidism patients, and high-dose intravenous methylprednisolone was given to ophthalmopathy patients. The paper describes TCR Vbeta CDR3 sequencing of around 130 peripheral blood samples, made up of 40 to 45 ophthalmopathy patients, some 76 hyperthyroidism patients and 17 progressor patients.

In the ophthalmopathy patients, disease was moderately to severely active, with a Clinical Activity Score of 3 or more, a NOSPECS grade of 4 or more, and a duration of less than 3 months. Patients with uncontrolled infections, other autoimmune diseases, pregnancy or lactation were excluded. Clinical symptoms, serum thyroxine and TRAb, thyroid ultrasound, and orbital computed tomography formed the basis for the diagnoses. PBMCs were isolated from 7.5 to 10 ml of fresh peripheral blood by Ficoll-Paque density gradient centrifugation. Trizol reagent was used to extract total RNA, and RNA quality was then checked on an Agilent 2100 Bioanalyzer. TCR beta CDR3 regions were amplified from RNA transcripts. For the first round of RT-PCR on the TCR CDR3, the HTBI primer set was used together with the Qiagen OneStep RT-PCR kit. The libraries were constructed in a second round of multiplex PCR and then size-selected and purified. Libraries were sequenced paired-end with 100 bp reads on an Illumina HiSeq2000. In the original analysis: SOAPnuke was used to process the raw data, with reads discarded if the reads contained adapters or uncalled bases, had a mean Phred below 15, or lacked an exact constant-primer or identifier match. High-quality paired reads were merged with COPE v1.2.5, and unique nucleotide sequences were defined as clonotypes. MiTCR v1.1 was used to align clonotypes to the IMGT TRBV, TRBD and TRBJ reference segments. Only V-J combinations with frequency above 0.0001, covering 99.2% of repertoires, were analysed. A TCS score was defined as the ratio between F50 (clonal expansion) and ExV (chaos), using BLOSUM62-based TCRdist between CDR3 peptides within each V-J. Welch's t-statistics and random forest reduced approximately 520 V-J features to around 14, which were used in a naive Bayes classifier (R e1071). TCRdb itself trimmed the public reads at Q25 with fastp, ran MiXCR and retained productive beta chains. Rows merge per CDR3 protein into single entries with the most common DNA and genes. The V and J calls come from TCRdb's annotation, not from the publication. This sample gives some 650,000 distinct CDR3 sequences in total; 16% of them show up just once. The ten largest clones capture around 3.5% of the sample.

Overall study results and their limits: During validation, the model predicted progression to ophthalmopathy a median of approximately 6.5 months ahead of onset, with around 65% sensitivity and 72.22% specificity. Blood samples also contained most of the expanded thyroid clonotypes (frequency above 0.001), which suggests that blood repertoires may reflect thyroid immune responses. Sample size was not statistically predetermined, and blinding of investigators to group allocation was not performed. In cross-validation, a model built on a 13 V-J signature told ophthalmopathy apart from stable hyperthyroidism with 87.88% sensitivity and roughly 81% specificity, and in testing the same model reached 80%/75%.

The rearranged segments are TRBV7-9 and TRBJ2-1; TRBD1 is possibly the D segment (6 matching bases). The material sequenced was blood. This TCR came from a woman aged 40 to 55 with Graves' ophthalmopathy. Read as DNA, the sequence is TGTGCCAGCAGCGTCGGTACAGGGATTTATGAGCAGTTCTTC. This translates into CASSVGTGIYEQFF.